The next 30 T cell receptor beta chains were all read from a single sample in a study of early T cells in non-severe SARS-CoV-2 infection. One entry per CDR3 protein results from TCRdb running MiXCR on the 5' RACE reads. The sample holds roughly 70,000 distinct CDR3 sequences, roughly a sixth seen once. The specimen was whole blood, collected at baseline. The receptors come from an adult who was a healthcare worker with PCR-confirmed SARS-CoV-2 infection or an uninfected control (not recorded which).

This clonotype was counted ten times or more. The chain uses TRBV6-5 and TRBJ2-1; 10 bases align to TRBD2. CDR3 size: 15 residues. From germline, CDR1 is MNHEY and CDR2 SVGAGI. The ends lost 5 bases at V and 6 bases at J; junction bases unmatched: 7. The CDR3 spells CASSPRTSGGNEQFF. The CDR3 DNA is TGTGCCAGCAGTCCCCGGACTAGCGGAGGCAATGAGCAGTTCTTC.

The chain links TRBV20-1 to TRBJ2-5; TRBD1 is a possible D gene (6 bases). The CDR3 contains 14 residues. V dropped 6 bases and J dropped 7 bases, with 21 bases sitting between them. The germline gives CDR1 DFQATT, CDR2 SNEGSKA (reference sequence). The CDR3 reads CSAHAIRGRVTQYF. The CDR3 DNA reads TGCAGTGCCCACGCTATCAGGGGCAGGGTGACCCAGTACTTC.

This clonotype was seen many times. This chain uses TRBV5-4 with TRBJ1-6; 8 nucleotides match TRBD1. V trimming: 5 bases; J trimming: 7 bases; junction bases outside the gene matches: 5. The CDR3 runs 14 residues. Germline V gene data show CDR1 as SGHNT and CDR2 as YYREEE (reference sequence). DNA of the CDR3: TGTGCCAGCAGTCCAGGACAGGGAAATTCACCCCTCCACTTT. Amino acid sequence: CASSPGQGNSPLHF.

J is TRBJ2-1 and V is TRBV6-4; TRBD1 is a possible D gene (6 bases). The germline V gene encodes CDR1 MRHNA and CDR2 SNTAGT. The CDR3 runs 15 residues. Trimming shortened V by 0 bases and J by 2 bases, and 8 bases separated the two germline ends. The CDR3 is CASSDSRGPYNEQFF. CDR3 coding DNA: TGTGCCAGCAGTGACTCCAGGGGTCCCTACAATGAGCAGTTCTTC.

The chain has TRBV7-8 and TRBJ2-1; D gene ambiguous. With 4 bases removed from V and 8 bases from J, the gap between germline ends came to 15 bases. The CDR3 sequence is 14 residues long. Per the germline V gene, CDR1 is SGHVS and CDR2 is FQNEAQ. The CDR3 sequence is CASSYRGGADEQFF. DNA for the CDR3: TGTGCCAGCAGCTATAGAGGCGGAGCTGATGAGCAGTTCTTC.

This clonotype was picked up one time. The V gene is TRBV28, the J gene TRBJ1-5; D is perhaps TRBD1 (5 bases). Germline loops: CDR1 MDHEN, CDR2 SYDVKM. V dropped 6 bases and J dropped 0 bases, with 9 bases sitting between them. The CDR3 runs to 14 residues. The CDR3 reads CASRGTHSNQPQHF. Written as DNA, the CDR3 is TGTGCCAGCAGAGGGACGCATAGCAATCAGCCCCAGCATTTT.

This clonotype was recorded at least ten times. The rearrangement links TRBV20-1 to TRBJ2-7; the match to TRBD2 covers 9 bases. This CDR3 is built from 14 residues. Per germline, CDR1 DFQATT and CDR2 SNEGSKA (reference sequence). The trim removed 1 base at V and 3 bases at J, leaving 4 bases unmatched. The chain's CDR3 is CSARGLADVYEQYF. CDR3 nucleotide sequence: TGCAGTGCTAGAGGACTAGCGGACGTCTACGAGCAGTACTTC.

This clonotype was recorded at least ten times. The chain is built from TRBV12-3 or TRBV12-4 and TRBJ1-2; D ambiguous. CDR3 length equals 13 residues. Trimming pared 5 bases from V and 10 bases from J, leaving 17 bases between. The CDR3 reads CASSPGLRDDYTF. CDR3 bases: TGTGCCAGCAGTCCCGGGCTAAGAGATGACTACACCTTC.

This clonotype was counted between two and nine times. The CDR3: CASSYIAELFF. The CDR3 nucleotides read TGTGCCAGCAGTTATATTGCGGAGCTGTTTTTT. V usage is TRBV6-2 or TRBV6-3 and J usage is TRBJ2-2, with D unresolved. V lost 3 bases to trimming and J lost 10 bases, with 6 bases between them. Germline CDR1 and CDR2: MNHEY and SVGEGT. This CDR3 comprises 11 residues.

The chain carries TRBV15 and TRBJ2-5; D assignment may be TRBD1 or TRBD2 (5 bases each). Germline V gene data show CDR1 as LNHNV and CDR2 as YYDKDF (reference sequence). This CDR3 is 15 amino acids long. The V gene lost 1 base and the J gene lost 5 bases, with 14 bases spanning the gap. In DNA form, the CDR3 reads TGTGCCACCAGCAGAGTTCTGGGGGAATGGGAGACCCAGTACTTC. Protein product: CATSRVLGEWETQYF.

CDR3 nucleotides: TGTGCCACCGGACAGGGTTCGTCCTACGAGCAGTACTTC. Its protein is CATGQGSSYEQYF. The V gene is TRBV24-1, the J gene TRBJ2-7; 8 nucleotides align to TRBD1. The CDR3 is 13 residues long. CDR1 is KGHDR, CDR2 SFDVKD, per germline. V gave up 9 bases and J gave up 1 base; unmatched junction bases: 4.

DNA of the CDR3: TGTGCCAGCAGCTTAGGGTTAGGGCCCAGCTCCTACGAGCAGTACTTC. Amino acid sequence: CASSLGLGPSSYEQYF. The genes are TRBV7-9 and TRBJ2-7; D is unresolved. V lost 1 base, J lost 0 bases, and 13 bases lay in between. This CDR3 comprises 16 residues. Looked up from germline, CDR1 is SEHNR and CDR2 is FQNEAQ (reference sequence).

The chain recombines TRBV12-3 or TRBV12-4 with TRBJ1-4, with a tentative D call TRBD1 (6 bases). The CDR3 sequence is 16 residues long. The V end was cut by 4 bases, the J end by 0 bases, with 12 bases between. CDR3 nucleotides: TGTGCCAGCAGTTCGAGACCAGGGGCAACTAATGAAAAACTGTTTTTT. Amino acid sequence: CASSSRPGATNEKLFF.

This clonotype turned up a few times. The chain combines TRBV10-1 with TRBJ1-1, with 9 bases aligning to TRBD1. Germline CDR1 WNHNN, CDR2 SYGVQD (reference sequence). The CDR3 sequence is 15 residues long. The J segment lost 4 bases and the V segment lost 6 bases, leaving 9 bases of the junction unmatched. The DNA of the CDR3 is TGCGCCAGCAGCCCGGGACAGGGACTGGGCACTGAAGCTTTCTTT. The encoded protein is CASSPGQGLGTEAFF.

This chain connects TRBV5-1 to TRBJ2-3; a possible D gene is TRBD2 (6 bases). CDR1 SGHRS and CDR2 YFSETQ come from the germline V gene. Trimming removed 0 bases at V and 2 bases at J, with 7 bases between. The CDR3 has 14 residues. The CDR3 DNA sequence: TGCGCCAGCAGCTTGGAGGGACTCACAGATACGCAGTATTTT. Residues: CASSLEGLTDTQYF.

The chain employs TRBV12-3 or TRBV12-4 and TRBJ2-7; 8 bases fit TRBD2. Trimming removed 6 bases from V and 2 bases from J; junction bases left unmatched: 6. This CDR3 region has 14 residues. In nucleotides, the CDR3 is TGTGCCAGCAGAAAGAGCGGGGGACCCTACGAGCAGTACTTC. It yields the protein CASRKSGGPYEQYF.

This chain links TRBV18 with TRBJ2-3; no firm D call. Germline V lookup: CDR1 KGHSH, CDR2 LQKENI. The CDR3 runs to 13 residues. V gave up 5 bases and J gave up 2 bases, with 8 bases separating them. CDR3 protein: CASSGLLTDTQYF. The CDR3 coding sequence is TGTGCCAGCTCAGGTCTGCTCACAGATACGCAGTATTTT.

The chain combines TRBV6-6 with TRBJ2-5; 7 bases fit TRBD1. Germline lookup yields CDR1 MNHNY and CDR2 SVGAGI (reference sequence). V lost 6 bases to trimming and J lost 3 bases; unmatched junction nucleotides: 7. The CDR3 loop spans 14 amino acids. CDR3: CASSLGTAEETQYF. The CDR3 DNA reads TGTGCCAGCAGCCTCGGGACAGCGGAAGAGACCCAGTACTTC.

A word on this clonotype: The junction departs from germline at one end; a sequencing error may be responsible. This rearrangement joins TRBV7-9 to TRBJ1-2, with D perhaps matching TRBD1 (6 bases). This CDR3 is 14 amino acids long. Germline V lookup: CDR1 SEHNR, CDR2 FQNEAQ (reference sequence). CDR3 sequence: CASSGTGYTYGYIF. DNA for the CDR3: TGTGCCAGCAGCGGAACAGGGTACACGTATGGCTACATCTTC.

J is TRBJ2-2 and V is TRBV20-1; tentatively, D is TRBD2 (6 bases). Germline lookup yields CDR1 DFQATT and CDR2 SNEGSKA (reference sequence). The germline V and J ends were trimmed by 4 bases and 6 bases, with 12 bases remaining between them. The CDR3 sequence is 13 residues long. The CDR3 loop is CSATGLRPGELFF. In DNA form, the CDR3 reads TGCAGTGCTACGGGACTGCGGCCCGGGGAGCTGTTTTTT.

In this sample, this clonotype turned up many times. The rearrangement joins TRBV7-6 to TRBJ2-2, with 10 bases identical to TRBD2. The V segment lost 4 bases and the J segment 3 bases; nucleotides outside the gene matches: 5. The CDR3 is 16 amino acids. Germline V gene data show CDR1 as SGHVS and CDR2 as FNYEAQ. CDR3 DNA sequence: TGTGCCAGCAGCTCTAGCGGGAGAGGCGACACCGGGGAGCTGTTTTTT. Encoded protein: CASSSSGRGDTGELFF.

This clonotype was counted only a few times. This chain links TRBV4-1 with TRBJ2-5; TRBD2 aligns across 15 bases. The CDR3 is made up of 16 amino acids. The ends lost 4 bases at V and 4 bases at J; junction bases unmatched: 4. CDR1 is MGHRA and CDR2 is YSYEKL in the germline V gene. Written as DNA, the CDR3 is TGCGCCAGCAGCCGGACTAGCGGGGGGGCCACAGAGACCCAGTACTTC. Its protein product is CASSRTSGGATETQYF.

The chain is built from TRBV7-9 and TRBJ2-7; tentative D call: TRBD1 (6 bases). This CDR3 region has 12 residues. Germline V gives CDR1 SEHNR, CDR2 FQNEAQ (reference sequence). V lost 10 bases and J lost 3, with 13 bases in between. CDR3 nucleotide sequence: TGTGCCAACCGGGACACCCTCTACGAGCAGTACTTC. Translation: CANRDTLYEQYF.

This clonotype occurred a few times. The V gene is TRBV27, the J gene TRBJ1-4, with 8 nucleotides matching TRBD1. The germline V gene encodes CDR1 MNHEY and CDR2 SMNVEV (reference sequence). V lost 7 bases and J lost 6; bases outside the gene matches: 7. The CDR3 has 14 amino acids. The CDR3 sequence is CASTGQGSYEKLFF. CDR3 in DNA: TGTGCCAGCACCGGACAGGGTTCTTATGAAAAACTGTTTTTT. Looking up the rest from reference TRBV27 and TRBJ1-4 gives the full variable domain: EAQVTQNPRYLITVTGKKLTVTCSQNMNHEYMSWYRQDPGLGLRQIYYSMNVEVTDKGDVPEGYKVSRKEKRNFPLILESPSPNQTSLYFCASTGQGSYEKLFFGSGTQLSVL.

V and J are TRBV7-8 and TRBJ2-2; tentatively, D is TRBD1 (6 bases). The CDR3 runs 15 residues. Germline values: CDR1 SGHVS, CDR2 FQNEAQ. The germline V and J ends were trimmed by 3 bases and 5 bases, with 13 bases remaining between them. Here the CDR3 reads CASSFGQFITGELFF. Here the CDR3 DNA reads TGTGCCAGCAGCTTCGGACAGTTCATAACCGGGGAGCTGTTTTTT.

This clonotype was detected only a few times. V is TRBV9 and J is TRBJ1-1; D might be TRBD1 (6 bases). The CDR3 has 15 amino acids. The germline V and J ends were trimmed by 1 base and 4 bases, with 14 bases remaining between them. The V gene's germline CDR1 is SGDLS and CDR2 YYNGEE. This chain's CDR3 is CASSVRPGVGTEAFF. The CDR3 DNA reads as TGTGCCAGCAGCGTACGGCCAGGGGTTGGCACTGAAGCTTTCTTT.

This clonotype has at least ten counts. This sequence joins TRBV4-2 and TRBJ2-7; weak D call: TRBD1 (6 bases). This CDR3 region has 16 residues. Deletions cut 4 bases from V and 1 base from J, with 17 bases between. Germline values: CDR1 LGHNA, CDR2 YNFKEQ. The CDR3 sequence is CASSREPGTPSYEQYF. Written as DNA, the CDR3 is TGTGCCAGCAGCCGAGAGCCCGGGACACCGTCCTACGAGCAGTACTTC.

This clonotype has a count of ten or more. The rearrangement joins TRBV20-1 to TRBJ1-1, with D unclear. Germline V CDR1 and CDR2: DFQATT, SNEGSKA (reference sequence). This CDR3 has 12 residues. Trimming removed 8 bases at V and 4 bases at J, with 14 bases between. This CDR3 reads CSREEWSTEAFF. CDR3 sequence (DNA): TGCAGTAGAGAAGAGTGGAGCACTGAAGCTTTCTTT.

This clonotype was counted a few times. The chain couples TRBV12-3 or TRBV12-4 to TRBJ2-1, with 10 bases fitting TRBD2. With V trimmed by 4 bases and J by 6 bases, 9 bases remained unmatched. The CDR3 has 16 residues. CDR3 DNA sequence: TGTGCCAGCAGTTCCCCCGCCGCTAGCGGGAGCAATGAGCAGTTCTTC. It translates to CASSSPAASGSNEQFF.

This clonotype was seen a handful of times. The genes are TRBV11-2 and TRBJ2-7; TRBD1 matches 11 bases. V was pared by 1 base and J by 9 bases, with 8 bases of the junction left unmatched. The germline V gene encodes CDR1 SGHAT and CDR2 FQNNGV. The CDR3 length is 15 residues. CDR3: CASSLGGTGGVRQYF. The CDR3 region has the DNA TGTGCCAGCAGCTTAGGGGGGACAGGGGGAGTAAGGCAGTACTTC.